The next 28 T cell receptor beta chains were all read from a single sample in a study of beta chain features in type 1 diabetes. The investigators reverse transcribed all of the isolated RNA, so they sequenced expressed TCRB transcripts. Here immunoSEQ multiplex PCR was the method, and the copy in TCRdb shows in-frame clones only, minus some. Among a few hundred thousand clones listed, 9.6% were seen once. Sequencing was carried out using naive CD4+ T cells from blood. These receptors were taken from a woman between 18 and 29 years old in good health.

To note about this clone: Different DNA sequences within this sample yield the same CDR3. The chain recombines TRBV30 with TRBJ1-2; D not certain. This CDR3 is built from 13 residues. V lost 0 bases, J lost 3 bases, and 8 bases lay in between. Germline V gene sequence: CDR1 GTSNPN, CDR2 SVGIG (reference sequence). This CDR3 reads CAWSVRGDYGYTF. Written as DNA, the CDR3 is TGTGCCTGGAGTGTACGGGGAGACTATGGCTACACCTTC.

The rearrangement uses TRBV30 and TRBJ1-1; no definite D call. This CDR3 is 13 amino acids long. Per germline, CDR1 GTSNPN and CDR2 SVGIG (reference sequence). V shed 3 bases and J shed 0 bases, with 8 bases lying between them. The CDR3 sequence: CAWSHGLNTEAFF. The CDR3 DNA follows: TGTGCCTGGAGCCACGGGTTGAACACTGAAGCTTTCTTT.

This clone has at least ten counts. This rearrangement joins TRBV13 to TRBJ2-7; 8 nucleotides agree with TRBD1. The length of the CDR3 is 13 residues. Germline lookup yields CDR1 PRHDT and CDR2 FYEKMQ (reference sequence). J was trimmed by 4 bases and V by 2 bases; bases with no gene match: 1. The CDR3 sequence is CASSLRQGYEQYF. The CDR3 nucleotides are TGTGCCAGCAGCTTAAGACAGGGGTACGAGCAGTACTTC.

In this sample, this clone turned up a few times. The J gene is TRBJ2-5, the V gene TRBV4-1; D is perhaps TRBD2 (5 bases). Trimming left V 3 bases short and J 7 bases short, with 9 bases between. Germline CDR1 reads MGHRA; CDR2 reads YSYEKL. The CDR3 has 12 amino acids. CDR3 sequence: CASSHPRGTQYF. CDR3 DNA: TGCGCCAGCAGCCACCCCCGGGGGACCCAGTACTTC.

This clone was counted only a few times. The chain is built from TRBV30 and TRBJ2-5; the D is unclear. Judging by the DNA end, TRBJ2-7 fits better; the J call may be wrong. Germline values: CDR1 GTSNPN, CDR2 SVGIG (reference sequence). CDR3 size: 15 residues. CDR3: CAWSVLAASSYEQYF. CDR3 coding DNA: TGTGCCTGGAGTGTACTGGCGGCAAGCTCCTACGAGCAGTACTTC.

The chain recombines TRBV5-1 with TRBJ2-7; 7 nucleotides match TRBD1. Trimming cost V 3 bases and J 0 bases; bases outside gene matches: 9. The CDR3 extends over 16 amino acids. Germline CDR1 reads SGHRS; CDR2 reads YFSETQ. CDR3 in DNA: TGCGCCAGCAGCTGGGGACCTGACAGGGTCTCCTACGAGCAGTACTTC. This gives the protein CASSWGPDRVSYEQYF.

V and J are TRBV19 and TRBJ1-5; 8 bases are shared with TRBD1. The CDR3 is 15 amino acids. CDR1 LNHDA and CDR2 SQIVND come from the germline V gene (reference sequence). V gave up 4 bases and J gave up 2 bases; unmatched junction bases: 4. For the CDR3, the DNA is TGTGCCAGTAGTACCACAGGGGGGGGCAATCAGCCCCAGCATTTT. Encoded protein: CASSTTGGGNQPQHF.

The V and J genes are TRBV5-6 and TRBJ2-2, with D perhaps matching TRBD2 (6 bases). The CDR3 has 15 residues. The germline V gene has CDR1 SGHDT and CDR2 YYEEEE. Trimming took 2 bases from V and 2 from J, leaving 10 bases between them. The CDR3 region has the DNA TGTGCCAGCAGCTTTCCCGGGACTAACACCGGGGAGCTGTTTTTT. Protein product: CASSFPGTNTGELFF. The full variable domain, with the rest looked up from reference TRBV5-6 and TRBJ2-2, is DAGVTQSPTHLIKTRGQQVTLRCSPKSGHDTVSWYQQALGQGPQFIFQYYEEEERQRGNFPDRFSGHQFPNYSSELNVNALLLGDSALYLCASSFPGTNTGELFFGEGSRLTVL.

As for this clone: This CDR3 is also generated by other DNA sequences in the sample. The V and J genes are TRBV5-4 and TRBJ1-4, with 7 bases fitting TRBD1. This CDR3 comprises 14 residues. V trimming: 3 bases; J trimming: 4 bases; junction bases outside the gene matches: 3. CDR1 SGHNT and CDR2 YYREEE come from the germline V gene (reference sequence). In DNA, the CDR3 is TGTGCCAGCAGCTCCACAGGGGTTAATGAAAAACTGTTTTTT. Translated, it gives CASSSTGVNEKLFF.

The chain links TRBV18 to TRBJ1-5; 7 positions match TRBD1. J was trimmed by 9 bases and V by 6 bases; bases with no gene match: 14. The CDR3 has 15 amino acids. CDR1 is KGHSH and CDR2 is LQKENI in the germline V gene. The chain's CDR3 is CASSRRDRADGPQHF. CDR3 coding DNA: TGTGCCAGCTCGCGACGCGACAGGGCCGATGGGCCCCAGCATTTT.

This clone has a handful of counts. V gene TRBV29-1 combines with J gene TRBJ2-1; D perhaps matches TRBD2 (6 bases). The germline V and J ends were trimmed by 8 bases and 2 bases, with 16 bases remaining between them. Germline lookup yields CDR1 SQVTM and CDR2 ANQGSEA. This CDR3 is 14 amino acids long. The CDR3 sequence is CSTWDLPPYNEQFF. The CDR3 DNA sequence: TGCAGCACTTGGGACTTGCCTCCCTACAATGAGCAGTTCTTC.

The rearrangement links TRBV6-5 to TRBJ2-3, with D tentatively TRBD2 (6 bases). V was cut by 0 bases and J by 8 bases, with 15 bases left in between. CDR1 and CDR2 (germline): MNHEY, SVGAGI. The CDR3 runs to 15 residues. DNA for the CDR3: TGTGCCAGCAGTTACTCGACGGGGACTCGGGGTACGCAGTATTTT. Its translation is CASSYSTGTRGTQYF.

The sample holds a few counts of this clone. The rearrangement uses TRBV7-2 and TRBJ1-1; D is perhaps TRBD1 (5 bases). This CDR3 is 13 amino acids long. Between the trimmed V and J ends, which lost 5 bases and 10 bases, there was a span of 17 bases. Per the germline V gene, CDR1 is SGHTA and CDR2 is FQGNSA. CDR3 DNA: TGTGCCAGCAGCCCCAGGGTTGAAAGAGTAGCTTTCTTT. Its translation: CASSPRVERVAFF.

A few counts support this clone. The chain combines TRBV2 with TRBJ1-5; perhaps TRBD1 as D (6 bases). Germline V gene sequence: CDR1 SNHLY, CDR2 FYNNEI. This CDR3 has 15 residues. The V end lost 6 bases, the J end lost 0 bases, and 12 bases lay between the germline ends. The CDR3 reads CASRLGQNSNQPQHF. The CDR3 DNA is TGTGCCAGCAGGCTTGGACAGAATAGCAATCAGCCCCAGCATTTT.

This rearrangement joins TRBV11-3 to TRBJ2-3; TRBD2 matches 12 bases. The CDR3 runs to 16 residues. Losses at the gene ends were 4 bases for V and 2 bases for J; bases not matched to a gene: 4. Looked up from germline, CDR1 is SGHNT and CDR2 is YENEEA. CDR3 sequence: CASSSGLAGHTDTQYF. The CDR3 DNA sequence: TGTGCCAGCAGCTCAGGACTAGCGGGGCACACAGATACGCAGTATTTT.

The V call is TRBV9, the J call TRBJ1-4; D is undetermined. CDR3 length equals 13 residues. Per the germline V gene, CDR1 is SGDLS and CDR2 is YYNGEE. Trimming shortened V by 0 bases and J by 7 bases, and 7 bases separated the two germline ends. The CDR3 reads CASSVARGEKLFF. For the CDR3, the DNA is TGTGCCAGCAGCGTAGCCCGAGGTGAAAAACTGTTTTTT.

This clone was seen a handful of times. V and J are TRBV7-8 and TRBJ1-5; 7 bases agree with TRBD1. J lost 0 bases, V lost 5 bases, and 7 bases had no gene match. CDR3 length: 16 amino acids. Germline V gene sequence: CDR1 SGHVS, CDR2 FQNEAQ. The CDR3 DNA follows: TGTGCCAGCAGCCCTCTCCCAGGGGGTAGCAATCAGCCCCAGCATTTT. Its protein is CASSPLPGGSNQPQHF. The full variable domain, in which reference TRBV7-8 and TRBJ1-5 provide the parts outside the CDR3, is GAGVSQSPRYKVAKRGQDVALRCDPISGHVSLFWYQQALGQGPEFLTYFQNEAQLDKSGLPSDRFFAERPEGSVSTLKIQRTQQEDSAVYLCASSPLPGGSNQPQHFGDGTRLSIL.

The J gene is TRBJ2-1, the V gene TRBV5-1; 9 nucleotides line up with TRBD1. CDR1 and CDR2 from the germline V gene are SGHRS and YFSETQ. Trimming removed 3 bases from V and 3 bases from J; junction bases left unmatched: 7. The CDR3 runs 16 residues. The CDR3 region is CASSSGGGQGYNEQFF. CDR3 nucleotides: TGCGCCAGCAGCTCTGGAGGGGGACAGGGCTACAATGAGCAGTTCTTC. Full variable domain (rest looked up from reference TRBV5-1 and TRBJ2-1): KAGVTQTPRYLIKTRGQQVTLSCSPISGHRSVSWYQQTPGQGLQFLFEYFSETQRNKGNFPGRFSGRQFSNSRSEMNVSTLELGDSALYLCASSSGGGQGYNEQFFGPGTRLTVL.

This clone was seen a few times. The chain uses TRBV7-9 and TRBJ1-6; perhaps TRBD1 as D (5 bases). The CDR3 spans 14 residues. Germline V gives CDR1 SEHNR, CDR2 FQNEAQ (reference sequence). With 1 base removed from V and 8 bases from J, the gap between germline ends came to 9 bases. CDR3 amino acids: CASSLGQPDSPLHF. The CDR3 bases are TGTGCCAGCAGCTTAGGACAGCCCGATTCACCCCTCCACTTT.

This clone was counted only a few times. The chain links TRBV7-9 to TRBJ2-7; unclear D gene. The germline CDR1 and CDR2 sequences are SEHNR and FQNEAQ (reference sequence). Trimming left V 2 bases short and J 2 bases short, with 7 bases between. The CDR3 covers 13 residues. The CDR3 region has the DNA TGTGCCAGCAGCTTACAGGTTCCCTACGAGCAGTACTTC. It is translated as CASSLQVPYEQYF. The complete variable domain, with remaining parts taken from reference TRBV7-9 and TRBJ2-7, reads DTGVSQNPRHKITKRGQNVTFRCDPISEHNRLYWYRQTLGQGPEFLTYFQNEAQLEKSRLLSDRFSAERPKGSFSTLEIQRTEQGDSAMYLCASSLQVPYEQYFGPGTRLTVT.

J is TRBJ2-1 and V is TRBV15; TRBD1 aligns across 7 bases. Per germline, CDR1 LNHNV and CDR2 YYDKDF (reference sequence). CDR3 size: 15 residues. The V and J ends lost 5 bases and 6 bases, in that order; junction bases with no gene match: 10. The CDR3 sequence: CATSRKQGPLNEQFF. The CDR3 DNA sequence: TGTGCCACCAGCCGAAAACAGGGGCCCCTCAATGAGCAGTTCTTC.

The chain is built from TRBV2 and TRBJ2-7; TRBD1 matches 12 bases. The germline V gene encodes CDR1 SNHLY and CDR2 FYNNEI. The CDR3 runs to 14 residues. The ends lost 6 bases at V and 3 bases at J; junction bases unmatched: 3. DNA for the CDR3: TGTGCCAGCAGCGGGGACAGGGGGCACTACGAGCAGTACTTC. This encodes CASSGDRGHYEQYF.

The chain joins TRBV5-5 to TRBJ2-7; D is perhaps TRBD1 (6 bases). With 4 bases removed from V and 0 bases from J, the gap between germline ends came to 11 bases. The germline V gene encodes CDR1 SGHKS and CDR2 YYEKEE (reference sequence). The CDR3 sequence is 14 residues long. For the CDR3, the DNA is TGTGCCAGCAGCCGACAGGCGGACTCCTACGAGCAGTACTTC. Translating it yields CASSRQADSYEQYF.

This clone was found a few times. This chain connects TRBV6-6 to TRBJ2-1; 9 bases match TRBD2. CDR1 MNHNY and CDR2 SVGAGI come from the germline V gene (reference sequence). The CDR3 contains 15 residues. Germline trimming cut 2 bases from V and 6 bases from J; bases unmatched to any gene: 5. CDR3 region: CASSYVTSGPNEQFF. CDR3 coding DNA: TGTGCCAGCAGTTACGTGACTAGCGGACCCAATGAGCAGTTCTTC.

The rearrangement links TRBV6-5 to TRBJ1-5; TRBD1 matches 7 bases. With V trimmed by 2 bases and J by 4 bases, 5 bases remained unmatched. Germline V gene sequence: CDR1 MNHEY, CDR2 SVGAGI. The CDR3 is made up of 15 amino acids. This CDR3 is CASSYATGENQPQHF. Written as DNA, the CDR3 is TGTGCCAGCAGTTACGCAACAGGGGAAAATCAGCCCCAGCATTTT.

This clone was recorded a few times. The V gene is TRBV9, the J gene TRBJ2-1, with D possibly matching TRBD2 (6 bases). The CDR3 spans 16 residues. CDR1 is SGDLS, CDR2 YYNGEE, per germline. The germline V and J ends were trimmed by 5 bases and 0 bases, with 15 bases remaining between them. CDR3 sequence reads: CASSFASESSYNEQFF. The CDR3 region has the DNA TGTGCCAGCAGTTTTGCTAGCGAGAGCTCCTACAATGAGCAGTTCTTC.

In this sample, this clone turned up a few times. The gene calls are TRBV30 and TRBJ1-2, with D perhaps TRBD1 (6 bases). The CDR3 runs 15 residues. Trimming removed 8 bases at V and 4 bases at J, with 23 bases between. Germline lookup yields CDR1 GTSNPN and CDR2 SVGIG (reference sequence). The DNA of the CDR3 is TGTGCCGTAAACCAATACGGACAGCAATTCTATGGCTACACCTTC. It encodes CAVNQYGQQFYGYTF.

The chain links TRBV5-1 to TRBJ2-1, with D possibly matching TRBD2 (5 bases). V lost 0 bases and J 8 bases, leaving 6 bases between the germline ends. The CDR3 spans 12 residues. Germline CDR1 is SGHRS and CDR2 is YFSETQ. This CDR3 reads CASSLERHEQFF. DNA of the CDR3: TGCGCCAGCAGCTTGGAGCGGCATGAGCAGTTCTTC.